This TCR beta chain came from a study of Graves' ophthalmopathy and Graves' hyperthyroidism (dated by TCRdb to 2016 to 2019). Background for the entire study: Peripheral blood was collected at initial diagnosis, before any treatment. The study used TCR beta repertoire signatures to distinguish Graves' ophthalmopathy from Graves' hyperthyroidism and to predict progression to ophthalmopathy. In total, approximately 130 blood samples were TCR-sequenced: 40 to 45 ophthalmopathy, some 75 hyperthyroidism and about 17 hyperthyroidism-to-ophthalmopathy patients. To explore V-J signatures that separate ophthalmopathy from hyperthyroidism, a discovery set of about a hundred patients was enrolled, consisting of fewer than 45 with ophthalmopathy and roughly 57 with stable hyperthyroidism. For independent validation, a separate cohort was made up of some 19 hyperthyroidism patients plus 17 patients who later progressed from hyperthyroidism to ophthalmopathy. T-cell repertoires of thyroid tissue and blood were compared in 5 or 6 hyperthyroidism patients. After sampling, hyperthyroidism patients received methimazole starting at 30 mg daily, and ophthalmopathy patients received high-dose intravenous methylprednisolone. Study-wide conclusions, independent of this receptor: Ophthalmopathy was separated from stable hyperthyroidism by the 13-signature model with around 89% sensitivity and 81% to 83% specificity in cross-validation and with 80%/75% in the test set. No statistical method was used to predetermine the sample size, and group allocation was not hidden from the investigators. Among expanded thyroid clonotypes with frequency above 0.001, most also showed up in blood, which suggests that blood repertoires may reflect the thyroid immune response. In validation, the model predicted ophthalmopathy progression with about 71% sensitivity and 72.22% specificity; 12 predicted patients were CT-confirmed with GO in a median of approximately 6.2 months.

TCR beta CDR3 regions were amplified from RNA transcripts for repertoire sequencing. The first round of RT-PCR was done with HTBI primers and the Qiagen OneStep RT-PCR kit, and was followed by a second round of multiplex PCR, then size selection and purification. Sequencing of the libraries was carried out on an Illumina HiSeq2000 in paired-end mode with 100 bp reads. Regarding the original processing steps: SOAPnuke was used to process the reads, removing any read that contained adapters or uncalled bases, had a mean Phred below 15, or lacked an exact match to the constant primer or identifier. COPE v1.2.5 was used to merge high-quality paired reads. Each unique nucleotide sequence was defined as a clonotype, and clonotypes were aligned to IMGT TRB V, D and J references with MiTCR v1.1. The analysis was limited to V-J combinations with a frequency above 0.0001, which together covered roughly 99% of repertoires. A TCR clonal expansion and chaos score per V-J combination was defined as the ratio of F50 clonal expansion to chaos observed in the TCRdist matrix. Welch's t-statistics and random forest were used to reduce features to 13 V-J combinations, which were fed into a naive Bayes classifier. Thyroid-blood repertoire similarity was quantified with the Morisita-Horn index. The public sequencing data were trimmed at Q25 with fastp and processed into clonotypes with MiXCR by TCRdb, which kept only in-frame beta chains. Under each unique CDR3 protein, matching rows form one entry showing the most common genes and DNA. In this record, the V and J calls reflect TCRdb's handling and not the investigators' own analysis. The sample table holds about 700,000 distinct CDR3 sequences, of which around 40% were seen once. The ten top clones hold approximately 43% of the sample.

Ophthalmopathy patients had moderately to severely active disease, Clinical Activity Score of at least 3, NOSPECS grade of at least 4, and disease duration under 3 months. Patients with other autoimmune diseases, uncontrolled infections, pregnancy or lactation were excluded. Clinical symptoms, serum thyroxine, TRAb, thyroid ultrasound and orbital computed tomography were used for diagnosis. Using Ficoll-Paque density gradient centrifugation, PBMCs were isolated from 10 ml of fresh peripheral blood. Trizol reagent was used to extract the total RNA, and its quality was then checked on an Agilent 2100 Bioanalyzer. As for this clonotype: The antigen it binds to is not known. No qualities accompany the bases; no much larger clone lies one base away.

A distance of 19 bases separates the germline ends of V and J, which lose 10 bases and 6 bases respectively. CDR1 and CDR2, looked up from the germline V gene (reference sequence), are LNHNV and YYDKDF. From cysteine to phenylalanine, the CDR3 is 13 amino acids long. The entry retains the CDR3 DNA only, 39 bases that are in frame from base 1. The V and J segments used are TRBV15 and TRBJ2-7; no D gene call is confident. The receptor's source is an adult man with Graves' ophthalmopathy. Source material: peripheral blood. The DNA is as follows: TGTGCCAGCAGTTTTGTCCGCCGTGGCGAGCAGTACTTC. Translated, it gives CASSFVRRGEQYF.